This T cell receptor beta chain was obtained from a study of memory B cells and T cells in multiple sclerosis. Whole-study findings and limits: Shared clonotype counts depended on differing compartment clone-set sizes and were normalized.

The data were produced by immunoSEQ multiplex PCR, yet TCRdb's version contains in-frame clones alone and is incomplete. The repertoire holds approximately 47,000 clones, with around 79% as singletons. Separate sequencing covered autoproliferating (CFSE-dim) and non-proliferating (CFSE-high) T cells from stimulus-free culture. Pooled replicate wells came from approximately 50 million CFSE-labeled PBMCs cultured 7 days without stimulus. Without exogenous stimuli, roughly 0.49 uM CFSE-labeled PBMCs were cultured serum-free. Notes on this clone: As yet, its antigen is unknown.

The CDR3 consists of 15 residues. Germline V lookup: CDR1 SGDLS, CDR2 YYNGEE. Germline trimming cut 4 bases from V and 5 bases from J; bases unmatched to any gene: 5. The sample consisted of PBMCs from blood kept in culture. The TCR was taken from a human donor with multiple sclerosis. The chain is built from TRBV9 and TRBJ1-6; 8 bases match TRBD1. The CDR3 coding sequence is TGTGCCAGCAGCCCACGGGACAGGAATAATTCACCCCTCCACTTT. This codes for CASSPRDRNNSPLHF.